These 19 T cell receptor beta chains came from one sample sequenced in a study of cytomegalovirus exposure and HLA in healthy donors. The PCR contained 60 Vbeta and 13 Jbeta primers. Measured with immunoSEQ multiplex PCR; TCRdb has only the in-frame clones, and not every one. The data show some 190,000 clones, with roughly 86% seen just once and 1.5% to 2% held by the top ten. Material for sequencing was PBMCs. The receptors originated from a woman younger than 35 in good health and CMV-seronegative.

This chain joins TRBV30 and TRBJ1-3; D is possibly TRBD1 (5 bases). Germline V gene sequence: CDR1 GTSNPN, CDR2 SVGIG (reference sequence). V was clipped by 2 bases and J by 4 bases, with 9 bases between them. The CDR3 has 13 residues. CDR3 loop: CAWSRGTGNTIYF. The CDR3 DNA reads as TGTGCCTGGAGTAGGGGAACGGGAAACACCATATATTTT.

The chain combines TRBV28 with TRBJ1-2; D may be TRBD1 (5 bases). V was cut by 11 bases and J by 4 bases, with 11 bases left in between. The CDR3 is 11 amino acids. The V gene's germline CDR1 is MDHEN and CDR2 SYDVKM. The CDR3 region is CASGGIYGYTF. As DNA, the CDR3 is TGTGCCTCCGGGGGTATCTATGGCTACACCTTC.

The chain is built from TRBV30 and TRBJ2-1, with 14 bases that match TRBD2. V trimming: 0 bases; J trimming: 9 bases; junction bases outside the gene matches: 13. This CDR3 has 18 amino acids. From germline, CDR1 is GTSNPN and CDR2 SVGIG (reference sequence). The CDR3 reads CAWSVGGGLAGGKVEQFF. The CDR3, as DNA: TGTGCCTGGAGTGTAGGGGGAGGACTAGCGGGAGGTAAGGTTGAGCAGTTCTTC.

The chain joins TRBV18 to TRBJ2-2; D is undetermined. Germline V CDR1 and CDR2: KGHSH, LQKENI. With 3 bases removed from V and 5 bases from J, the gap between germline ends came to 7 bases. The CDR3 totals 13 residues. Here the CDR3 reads CASSPTETGELFF. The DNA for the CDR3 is TGTGCCAGCTCACCCACAGAGACCGGGGAGCTGTTTTTT.

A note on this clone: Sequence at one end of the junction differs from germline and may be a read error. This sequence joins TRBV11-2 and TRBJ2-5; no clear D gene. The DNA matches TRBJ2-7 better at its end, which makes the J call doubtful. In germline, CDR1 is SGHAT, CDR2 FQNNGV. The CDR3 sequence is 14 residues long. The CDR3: CASTLQSSSYEQYF. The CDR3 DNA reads TGTGCCAGCACCTTACAGAGTAGCTCCTACGAGCAGTACTTC.

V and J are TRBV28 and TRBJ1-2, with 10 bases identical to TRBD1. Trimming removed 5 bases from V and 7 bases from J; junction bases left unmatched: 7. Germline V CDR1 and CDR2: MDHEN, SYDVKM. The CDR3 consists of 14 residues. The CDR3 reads CASSLTGTGAGYTF. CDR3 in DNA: TGTGCCAGCAGTCTTACCGGGACAGGGGCTGGCTACACCTTC.

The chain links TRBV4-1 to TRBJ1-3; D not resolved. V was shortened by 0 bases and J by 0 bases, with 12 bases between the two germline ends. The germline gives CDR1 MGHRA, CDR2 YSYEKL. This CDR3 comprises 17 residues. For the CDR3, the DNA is TGCGCCAGCAGCCAAGATCGGAGGGAGGGCTCTGGAAACACCATATATTTT. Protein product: CASSQDRREGSGNTIYF.

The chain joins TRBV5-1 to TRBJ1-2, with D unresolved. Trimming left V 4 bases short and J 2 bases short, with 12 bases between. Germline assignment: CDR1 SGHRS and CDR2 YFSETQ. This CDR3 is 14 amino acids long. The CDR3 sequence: CASSPNGENYGYTF. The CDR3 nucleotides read TGCGCCAGCAGCCCAAACGGGGAAAACTATGGCTACACCTTC.

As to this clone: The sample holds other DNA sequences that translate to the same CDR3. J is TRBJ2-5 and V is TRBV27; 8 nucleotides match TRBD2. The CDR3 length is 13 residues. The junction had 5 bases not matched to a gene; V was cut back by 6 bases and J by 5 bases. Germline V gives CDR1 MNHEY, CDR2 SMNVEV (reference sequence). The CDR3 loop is CASSPGGRETQYF. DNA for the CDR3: TGTGCCAGCAGCCCGGGGGGGCGGGAGACCCAGTACTTC.

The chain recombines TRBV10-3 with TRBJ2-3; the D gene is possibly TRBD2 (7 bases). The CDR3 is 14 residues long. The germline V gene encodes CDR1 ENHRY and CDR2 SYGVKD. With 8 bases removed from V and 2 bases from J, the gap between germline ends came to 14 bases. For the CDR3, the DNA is TGTGCCATCCAAGAGGGGGGGGTCACAGATACGCAGTATTTT. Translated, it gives CAIQEGGVTDTQYF.

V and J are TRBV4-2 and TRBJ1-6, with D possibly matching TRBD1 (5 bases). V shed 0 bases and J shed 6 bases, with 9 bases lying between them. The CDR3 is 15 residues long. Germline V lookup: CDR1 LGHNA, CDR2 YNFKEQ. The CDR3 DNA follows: TGTGCCAGCAGCCAAGACAGGGAACGTAATTCACCCCTCCACTTT. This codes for CASSQDRERNSPLHF.

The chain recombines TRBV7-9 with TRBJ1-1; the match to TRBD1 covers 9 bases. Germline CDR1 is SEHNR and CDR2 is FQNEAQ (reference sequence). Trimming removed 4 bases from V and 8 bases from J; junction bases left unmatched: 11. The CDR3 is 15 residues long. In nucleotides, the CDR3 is TGTGCCAGCAGCTCTACAGGGGGCGCCGGCCTAGAAGCTTTCTTT. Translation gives CASSSTGGAGLEAFF.

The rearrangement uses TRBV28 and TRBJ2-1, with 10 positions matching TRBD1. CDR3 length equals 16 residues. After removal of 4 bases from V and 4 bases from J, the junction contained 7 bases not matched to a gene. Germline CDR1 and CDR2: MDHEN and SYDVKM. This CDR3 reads CASSSRTGGEYNEQFF. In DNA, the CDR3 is TGTGCCAGCAGTTCGAGGACAGGGGGGGAATACAATGAGCAGTTCTTC.

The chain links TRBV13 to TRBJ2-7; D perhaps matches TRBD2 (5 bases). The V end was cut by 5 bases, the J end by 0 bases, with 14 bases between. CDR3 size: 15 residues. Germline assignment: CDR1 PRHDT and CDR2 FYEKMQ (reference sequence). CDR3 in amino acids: CASSGPGDYSYEQYF. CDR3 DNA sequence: TGTGCCAGCAGCGGACCCGGTGACTACTCCTACGAGCAGTACTTC.

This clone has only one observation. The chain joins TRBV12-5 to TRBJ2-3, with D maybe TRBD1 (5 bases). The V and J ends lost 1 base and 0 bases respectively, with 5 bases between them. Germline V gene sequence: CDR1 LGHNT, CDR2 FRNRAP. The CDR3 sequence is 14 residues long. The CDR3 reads CASGLAGSTDTQYF. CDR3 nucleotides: TGTGCTAGTGGTTTGGCAGGGAGCACAGATACGCAGTATTTT.

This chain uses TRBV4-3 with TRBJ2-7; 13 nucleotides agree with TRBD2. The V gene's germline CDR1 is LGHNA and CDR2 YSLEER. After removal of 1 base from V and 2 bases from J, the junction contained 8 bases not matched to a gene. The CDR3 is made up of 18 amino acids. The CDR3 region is CASSQAAPGTSGTYEQYF. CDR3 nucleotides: TGCGCCAGCAGCCAAGCGGCCCCCGGGACTAGCGGGACCTACGAGCAGTACTTC.

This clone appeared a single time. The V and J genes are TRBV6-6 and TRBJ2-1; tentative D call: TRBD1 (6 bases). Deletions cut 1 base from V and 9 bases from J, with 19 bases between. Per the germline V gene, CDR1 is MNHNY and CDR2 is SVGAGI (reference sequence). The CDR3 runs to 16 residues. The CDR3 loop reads CASSYFGLGTHGEQFF. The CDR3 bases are TGTGCCAGCAGTTACTTTGGATTGGGGACACACGGTGAGCAGTTCTTC.

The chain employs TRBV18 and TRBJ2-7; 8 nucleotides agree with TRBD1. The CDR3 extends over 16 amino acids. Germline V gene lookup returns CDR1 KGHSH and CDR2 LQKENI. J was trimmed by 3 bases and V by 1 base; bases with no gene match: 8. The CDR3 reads CASSPQWGQENYEQYF. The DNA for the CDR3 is TGTGCCAGCTCACCACAGTGGGGACAGGAGAACTACGAGCAGTACTTC.

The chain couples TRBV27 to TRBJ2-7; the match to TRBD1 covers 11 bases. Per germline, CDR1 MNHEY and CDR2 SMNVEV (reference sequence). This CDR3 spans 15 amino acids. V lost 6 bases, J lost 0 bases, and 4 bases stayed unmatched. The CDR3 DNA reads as TGTGCCAGCAGCTTCGGGACAGGGGGCTCCTACGAGCAGTACTTC. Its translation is CASSFGTGGSYEQYF.